One sample yielded the 23 T cell receptor beta chains listed below, sequenced in a study of cytomegalovirus exposure and HLA in healthy donors. Primers for the PCR totalled 60 Vbeta and 13 Jbeta. Clones were read by immunoSEQ multiplex PCR, and TCRdb kept only the in-frame ones, dropping some. Of 120,000 or so clones in the sample, over 60% were seen once. Material for sequencing was PBMCs. Every receptor here comes from a human donor in good health.

The J gene is TRBJ2-5, the V gene TRBV11-2; D may be TRBD2 (7 bases). The CDR3 is 14 amino acids. Germline values: CDR1 SGHAT, CDR2 FQNNGV. The CDR3: CAEGGGLEQETQYF. Written as DNA, the CDR3 is TGTGCAGAGGGAGGGGGATTGGAACAAGAGACCCAGTACTTC.

This clone was counted a few times. The chain links TRBV7-3 to TRBJ2-4; perhaps TRBD1 as D (6 bases). CDR3 length equals 14 residues. Trimming stripped 2 bases from V and 5 bases from J, with 10 bases between. The germline gives CDR1 SGHTA, CDR2 FQGTGA. This chain's CDR3 is CASSLGGNENIQYF. CDR3 bases: TGTGCCAGCAGCTTAGGGGGCAACGAAAACATTCAGTACTTC.

In the case of this clone: One junction end does not reproduce the germline sequence, and a read error may be involved. V is TRBV5-1 and J is TRBJ1-2; maybe TRBD1 (5 bases). Per the germline V gene, CDR1 is SGHRS and CDR2 is YFSETQ. CDR3 size: 14 residues. The CDR3 DNA follows: TGTGCCAGCAGCTTGGGGCGGGCAGTTTATGGCTACACCTTC. Translated: CASSLGRAVYGYTF.

The V and J genes are TRBV27 and TRBJ2-7; a weak D match, TRBD1 (6 bases). Looked up from germline, CDR1 is MNHEY and CDR2 is SMNVEV (reference sequence). The CDR3 is 13 amino acids. V was trimmed by 6 bases and J by 5 bases, leaving 14 bases between them. This CDR3 is CASSNQGFDEQYF. The DNA for the CDR3 is TGTGCCAGCAGCAACCAGGGGTTCGACGAGCAGTACTTC.

This chain joins TRBV6-5 and TRBJ2-5, with TRBD2 identical over 8 bases. The CDR3 runs 14 residues. CDR1 is MNHEY and CDR2 is SVGAGI in the germline V gene. J gave up 3 bases and V 6 bases, and 6 bases lay outside the gene matches. CDR3 loop: CASSLAGREETQYF. In DNA form, the CDR3 reads TGTGCCAGCAGCTTAGCGGGGCGAGAAGAGACCCAGTACTTC.

V gene TRBV4-1 combines with J gene TRBJ1-6, with TRBD1 matching 7 bases. The V and J ends lost 1 base and 7 bases, in that order; junction bases with no gene match: 4. CDR3 length: 15 amino acids. In germline, CDR1 is MGHRA, CDR2 YSYEKL. CDR3 sequence (DNA): TGCGCCAGCAGCCAAGGGGCCAGGGGGAATTCACCCCTCCACTTT. As protein: CASSQGARGNSPLHF.

J is TRBJ1-2 and V is TRBV7-9; perhaps TRBD1 as D (6 bases). V dropped 5 bases and J dropped 7 bases, with 23 bases sitting between them. The CDR3 runs 16 residues. The V gene's germline CDR1 is SEHNR and CDR2 FQNEAQ (reference sequence). CDR3 loop: CASSTNREGVLLGYTF. For the CDR3, the DNA is TGTGCCAGCAGCACAAACAGGGAGGGGGTTCTTCTTGGCTACACCTTC. The entire variable domain, with the rest obtained from reference TRBV7-9 and TRBJ1-2, is as follows: DTGVSQNPRHKITKRGQNVTFRCDPISEHNRLYWYRQTLGQGPEFLTYFQNEAQLEKSRLLSDRFSAERPKGSFSTLEIQRTEQGDSAMYLCASSTNREGVLLGYTFGSGTRLTVV.

V is TRBV27 and J is TRBJ1-1; D unresolved. V was shortened by 7 bases and J by 4 bases, with 16 bases between the two germline ends. The CDR3 has 14 residues. Germline values: CDR1 MNHEY, CDR2 SMNVEV (reference sequence). Here the CDR3 DNA reads TGTGCCAGCAATCCCCGGGGAATGGGCACTGAAGCTTTCTTT. Residues: CASNPRGMGTEAFF.

V gene TRBV7-2 combines with J gene TRBJ2-3; a possible D gene is TRBD2 (6 bases). V lost 5 bases to trimming and J lost 4 bases, with 13 bases between them. There are 14 residues in the CDR3. Germline loops: CDR1 SGHTA, CDR2 FQGNSA. CDR3 amino acids: CASSEPGVPDTQYF. The CDR3, as DNA: TGTGCCAGCAGCGAGCCGGGGGTGCCAGATACGCAGTATTTT.

In DNA form, the CDR3 reads TGTGCCAGCAGCGCCCGGACAGCTAAAACTTTTTATAATGAAAAACTGTTTTTT. It yields the protein CASSARTAKTFYNEKLFF. V and J are TRBV9 and TRBJ1-4; D may be TRBD1 (6 bases). V was pared by 3 bases and J by 4 bases, with 22 bases between. The CDR3 sequence is 18 residues long. In germline, CDR1 is SGDLS, CDR2 YYNGEE.

This clone has just one count. CDR3 residues: CASSLGQTARYGYTF. The CDR3 bases are TGTGCCAGCAGCTTAGGACAGACAGCGCGCTATGGCTACACCTTC. V and J are TRBV7-6 and TRBJ1-2; maybe TRBD1 (5 bases). The length of the CDR3 is 15 residues. Germline loops: CDR1 SGHVS, CDR2 FNYEAQ. V lost 1 base and J lost 4, with 13 bases in between.

This clone appeared a few times. This CDR3 reads CASSQFREQFF. Here the CDR3 DNA reads TGTGCCAGCAGCCAATTCCGGGAGCAGTTCTTC. This rearrangement joins TRBV4-2 to TRBJ2-1; unclear D gene. In germline, CDR1 is LGHNA, CDR2 YNFKEQ. Trimming pared 2 bases from V and 10 bases from J, leaving 6 bases between. The CDR3 extends over 11 amino acids.

This chain links TRBV5-8 with TRBJ2-7; 7 bases line up with TRBD2. Unmatched junction bases numbered 12, after V lost 2 bases and J lost 7 bases. This CDR3 is built from 15 residues. Germline V lookup: CDR1 SGHTS, CDR2 YDEGEE. CDR3 protein: CASSFQRDGQEEQYF. The CDR3 DNA is TGTGCCAGCAGCTTTCAGCGGGACGGTCAAGAAGAGCAGTACTTC.

A note on this clone: Germline and junction disagree at one end, which may indicate a read error. This sequence joins TRBV27 and TRBJ1-6; possibly TRBD1 for D (6 bases). The CDR3 is made up of 14 amino acids. Looked up from germline, CDR1 is MNHEY and CDR2 is SMNVEV (reference sequence). For the CDR3, the DNA is TGTGCCAGCAGTTTGGGGGCCTACAATTCACCCCTCCACTTT. Its protein product is CASSLGAYNSPLHF.

V gene TRBV4-1 combines with J gene TRBJ1-2; D is unclear. Trimming removed 0 bases at V and 2 bases at J, with 25 bases between. The CDR3 spans 20 residues. Germline lookup yields CDR1 MGHRA and CDR2 YSYEKL. DNA for the CDR3: TGCGCCAGCAGCCAAGATTTGGGTCTTATTGGGCAGTCTCTAAACTATGGCTACACCTTC. Its protein product is CASSQDLGLIGQSLNYGYTF.

The chain uses TRBV2 and TRBJ2-5, with 7 bases that match TRBD1. This CDR3 region has 13 residues. Germline CDR1 reads SNHLY; CDR2 reads FYNNEI. After removal of 6 bases from V and 1 base from J, the junction contained 2 bases not matched to a gene. Here the CDR3 DNA reads TGTGCCAGCAGGGGGACAGTCCAAGAGACCCAGTACTTC. Its protein product is CASRGTVQETQYF.

The chain joins TRBV6-5 to TRBJ2-3, with 10 bases identical to TRBD1. V shed 6 bases, J shed 0 bases, and the junction held 3 bases outside the gene matches. CDR1 is MNHEY, CDR2 SVGAGI, per germline. The CDR3 has 15 residues. CDR3 in amino acids: CASSPDRGSTDTQYF. CDR3 coding DNA: TGTGCCAGCAGCCCGGACAGGGGGAGCACAGATACGCAGTATTTT.

This clone came up a few times. The V and J genes are TRBV5-1 and TRBJ2-1; the D gene is possibly TRBD1 (6 bases). V was shortened by 5 bases and J by 6 bases, with 9 bases between the two germline ends. The CDR3 loop spans 12 amino acids. CDR1 and CDR2 (germline): SGHRS, YFSETQ. The CDR3 DNA sequence: TGCGCCAGCAGTCAAGGGGGCAATGAGCAGTTCTTC. As protein: CASSQGGNEQFF.

The chain has TRBV7-6 and TRBJ2-5, with D possibly matching TRBD2 (6 bases). Germline V gene data show CDR1 as SGHVS and CDR2 as FNYEAQ. The germline V and J ends were trimmed by 2 bases and 1 base, with 11 bases remaining between them. This CDR3 contains 15 residues. CDR3: CASSLLGEAQETQYF. CDR3 DNA: TGTGCCAGCAGCTTACTTGGGGAGGCCCAAGAGACCCAGTACTTC.

The V and J genes are TRBV4-1 and TRBJ1-1, with TRBD1 identical over 8 bases. CDR1 is MGHRA and CDR2 is YSYEKL in the germline V gene. This CDR3 contains 14 residues. The V and J ends lost 1 base and 3 bases, in that order; junction bases with no gene match: 1. The CDR3 bases are TGCGCCAGCAGCCAAGGACAGGGGCACACTGAAGCTTTCTTT. This sequence encodes CASSQGQGHTEAFF.

For this clone: One junction end does not reproduce the germline sequence, and a read error may be involved. The genes are TRBV19 and TRBJ1-1, with D possibly TRBD1 on 5 matching bases. Germline V gives CDR1 LNHDA, CDR2 SQIVND (reference sequence). The CDR3 is made up of 13 amino acids. The CDR3 loop reads CASSVALGTEAFF. The CDR3 DNA is TGTGCCAGTAGTGTTGCCCTGGGGACTGAGGCTTTCTTT. The variable domain in full, with the rest retrieved from reference TRBV19 and TRBJ1-1, is DGGITQSPKYLFRKEGQNVTLSCEQNLNHDAMYWYRQDPGQGLRLIYYSQIVNDFQKGDIAEGYSVSREKKESFPLTVTSAQKNPTAFYLCASSVALGTEAFFGQGTRLTVV.

The chain joins TRBV18 to TRBJ1-1; maybe TRBD1 (6 bases). Trimming pared 4 bases from V and 5 bases from J, leaving 11 bases between. This CDR3 spans 13 amino acids. Germline CDR1 and CDR2: KGHSH and LQKENI. Here the CDR3 reads CASSLGARTEAFF. CDR3 nucleotides: TGTGCCAGCTCACTGGGGGCGCGGACTGAAGCTTTCTTT. Together with reference TRBV18 and TRBJ1-1, the CDR3 gives the full variable domain: NAGVMQNPRHLVRRRGQEARLRCSPMKGHSHVYWYRQLPEEGLKFMVYLQKENIIDESGMPKERFSAEFPKEGPSILRIQQVVRGDSAAYFCASSLGARTEAFFGQGTRLTVV.

Regarding this clone: Sequence at one end of the junction differs from germline and may be a read error. This sample also contains other DNA sequences that code for the same CDR3. The chain uses TRBV10-3 and TRBJ1-1, with TRBD1 identical over 10 bases. Germline V CDR1 and CDR2: ENHRY, SYGVKD. The CDR3 extends over 16 amino acids. In DNA form, the CDR3 reads TGTGCCATCAGTGTATGGGACAGGGGAATGAACACTGAAGCCTTCTTT. This encodes CAISVWDRGMNTEAFF.